The 24 T cell receptor beta chains below were found in one sample sequenced in a study of T cells after somatic rescue of genetic block. Libraries were prepared by immunoSEQ multiplex PCR; TCRdb keeps only in-frame clonotypes and omits some of them. This repertoire shows some 70,000 clones, roughly 91% found once; its top ten account for roughly 2.8%. The sequenced sample consisted of peripheral blood mononuclear cells (PBMCs). The receptor source for this set is a man aged 25 to 40.

The J gene is TRBJ1-1, the V gene TRBV6-5; 7 nucleotides align to TRBD1. In germline, CDR1 is MNHEY, CDR2 SVGAGI. The CDR3 spans 15 residues. After removal of 4 bases from V and 7 bases from J, the junction contained 12 bases not matched to a gene. The CDR3 reads CASSSPPGGQVEAFF. The CDR3, as DNA: TGTGCCAGCAGTTCCCCCCCAGGGGGGCAAGTTGAAGCTTTCTTT.

This chain connects TRBV5-1 to TRBJ2-5, with 10 bases lining up with TRBD2. J lost 5 bases, V lost 0 bases, and 7 bases had no gene match. The CDR3 has 16 residues. The V gene's germline CDR1 is SGHRS and CDR2 YFSETQ. Here the CDR3 reads CASSLDPSGSGETQYF. Written as DNA, the CDR3 is TGCGCCAGCAGCTTGGATCCTAGCGGGAGTGGTGAGACCCAGTACTTC.

The rearrangement uses TRBV6-5 and TRBJ2-5; D gene uncertain. The germline gives CDR1 MNHEY, CDR2 SVGAGI. Between the trimmed V and J ends, which lost 2 bases and 4 bases, there was a span of 8 bases. This CDR3 region has 13 residues. This CDR3 reads CASSYGPRETQYF. As DNA, the CDR3 is TGTGCCAGCAGTTACGGCCCCCGAGAGACCCAGTACTTC.

The V gene is TRBV5-6, the J gene TRBJ2-7; D remains unclear. The CDR3 spans 14 residues. Between the trimmed V and J ends, which lost 1 base and 3 bases, there was a span of 11 bases. Per germline, CDR1 SGHDT and CDR2 YYEEEE. CDR3 nucleotides: TGTGCCAGCAGCTTGATAGGATCTGTCTACGAGCAGTACTTC. Its translation: CASSLIGSVYEQYF. Complete variable domain (other parts from reference TRBV5-6 and TRBJ2-7): DAGVTQSPTHLIKTRGQQVTLRCSPKSGHDTVSWYQQALGQGPQFIFQYYEEEERQRGNFPDRFSGHQFPNYSSELNVNALLLGDSALYLCASSLIGSVYEQYFGPGTRLTVT.

The chain has TRBV10-1 and TRBJ1-1; no definite D call. This CDR3 region has 13 residues. Germline CDR1 and CDR2: WNHNN and SYGVQD (reference sequence). Trimming pared 2 bases from V and 7 bases from J, leaving 11 bases between. CDR3 sequence: CASSETAAYEAFF. CDR3 nucleotide sequence: TGCGCCAGCAGTGAGACGGCGGCCTATGAAGCTTTCTTT.

This rearrangement joins TRBV19 to TRBJ1-1; D gene ambiguous. V was clipped by 4 bases and J by 1 base, with 7 bases between them. The germline CDR1 and CDR2 sequences are LNHDA and SQIVND (reference sequence). The CDR3 is 13 amino acids. In DNA, the CDR3 is TGTGCCAGTAGTACATCACAGAACACTGAAGCTTTCTTT. Amino acids: CASSTSQNTEAFF.

J is TRBJ2-1 and V is TRBV28; D gene uncertain. Trimming took off 3 bases at V and 3 bases at J, with 9 bases between the two ends. From germline, CDR1 is MDHEN and CDR2 SYDVKM. The CDR3 consists of 14 residues. The CDR3 loop is CASSFLGLYNEQFF. The CDR3 nucleotides are TGTGCCAGCAGTTTTCTAGGCCTCTACAATGAGCAGTTCTTC.

The chain couples TRBV4-2 to TRBJ2-7, with D perhaps TRBD1 (6 bases). Looked up from germline, CDR1 is LGHNA and CDR2 is YNFKEQ. The CDR3 runs 14 residues. Between the trimmed V and J ends, which lost 4 bases and 2 bases, there was a span of 12 bases. The CDR3 reads CASSRTRGPYEQYF. The CDR3 DNA reads as TGTGCCAGCAGCCGGACCAGGGGTCCCTACGAGCAGTACTTC.

V gene TRBV28 combines with J gene TRBJ2-2, with unresolved D. Germline assignment: CDR1 MDHEN and CDR2 SYDVKM. The CDR3 sequence is 13 residues long. Trimming left V 7 bases short and J 0 bases short, with 6 bases between. CDR3 in DNA: TGTGCCAGCATGTCCGCGAACACCGGGGAGCTGTTTTTT. Amino acids: CASMSANTGELFF.

The chain's CDR3 is CASSLLRGSNQPQHF. The CDR3 nucleotides read TGTGCCAGCAGTTTACTCAGGGGAAGCAATCAGCCCCAGCATTTT. The chain has TRBV28 and TRBJ1-5, with a possible D match to TRBD1 (6 bases). Per germline, CDR1 MDHEN and CDR2 SYDVKM. This CDR3 is built from 15 residues. With 2 bases removed from V and 1 base from J, the gap between germline ends came to 9 bases.

The gene calls are TRBV2 and TRBJ2-7, with D perhaps TRBD1 (6 bases). V lost 6 bases and J lost 4, with 16 bases in between. Per germline, CDR1 SNHLY and CDR2 FYNNEI. The CDR3 consists of 14 residues. The CDR3 nucleotides are TGTGCCAGCAGCCAACAGGGTAGCGATTACGAGCAGTACTTC. This gives the protein CASSQQGSDYEQYF.

The chain employs TRBV5-4 and TRBJ1-1; D remains ambiguous. The V end lost 4 bases, the J end lost 5 bases, and 15 bases lay between the germline ends. The germline V gene has CDR1 SGHNT and CDR2 YYREEE (reference sequence). The CDR3 sequence is 14 residues long. CDR3 DNA sequence: TGTGCCAGCAGCCCGGCGCGAGGACCGACTGAAGCTTTCTTT. This sequence encodes CASSPARGPTEAFF.

DNA of the CDR3: TGTGCCAGCAGTTTTTTCATCGGGACGGACTTCACCGGGGAGCTGTTTTTT. This gives the protein CASSFFIGTDFTGELFF. J is TRBJ2-2 and V is TRBV27; tentatively, D is TRBD1 or TRBD2 (5 bases each). The CDR3 is 17 amino acids. Germline V lookup: CDR1 MNHEY, CDR2 SMNVEV (reference sequence). The ends were cut back, 3 bases at V and 4 bases at J, with 18 bases in the middle.

This chain connects TRBV19 to TRBJ2-2, with 7 bases fitting TRBD1. Unmatched junction bases numbered 6, after V lost 1 base and J lost 4 bases. The length of the CDR3 is 16 residues. Germline V CDR1 and CDR2: LNHDA, SQIVND (reference sequence). CDR3 sequence reads: CASSIARGRGTGELFF. CDR3 bases: TGTGCCAGTAGTATAGCGAGGGGGCGAGGCACCGGGGAGCTGTTTTTT.

This clone was counted a single time. The rearrangement links TRBV30 to TRBJ2-7, with no clear D. Per germline, CDR1 GTSNPN and CDR2 SVGIG (reference sequence). Between the trimmed V and J ends, which lost 3 bases and 2 bases, there was a span of 11 bases. This CDR3 is 13 amino acids long. This chain's CDR3 is CAWRQPPAYEQYF. The CDR3 nucleotides read TGTGCCTGGAGACAGCCACCCGCCTACGAGCAGTACTTC.

CDR3: CASSPPTGRGYTF. In nucleotides, the CDR3 is TGTGCCAGCTCACCACCCACAGGCCGGGGCTACACCTTC. The chain combines TRBV18 with TRBJ1-2, with a tentative D call TRBD1 (5 bases). Per the germline V gene, CDR1 is KGHSH and CDR2 is LQKENI. This CDR3 has 13 residues. V was cut by 0 bases and J by 8 bases, with 10 bases left in between.

V and J are TRBV29-1 and TRBJ2-1, with D possibly matching TRBD1 (6 bases). The CDR3 totals 14 residues. From germline, CDR1 is SQVTM and CDR2 ANQGSEA. V lost 0 bases, J lost 4 bases, and 10 bases lay in between. DNA for the CDR3: TGCAGCGTTGAAGACCATCAGGGGTACAATGAGCAGTTCTTC. The encoded protein is CSVEDHQGYNEQFF.

The chain has TRBV28 and TRBJ1-2; D unresolved. The CDR3 is 13 residues long. Germline assignment: CDR1 MDHEN and CDR2 SYDVKM. Trimming pared 3 bases from V and 6 bases from J, leaving 11 bases between. As DNA, the CDR3 is TGTGCCAGCAGTTTGCCTCCGTCCGATGGCTACACCTTC. This encodes CASSLPPSDGYTF.

The DNA of the CDR3 is TGTGCCAGTAGTCCACAGACCAGCTATGGCTACACCTTC. It is translated as CASSPQTSYGYTF. The V gene is TRBV19, the J gene TRBJ1-2, with D unclear. Trimming removed 5 bases from V and 4 bases from J, with 11 bases in between. This CDR3 comprises 13 residues. Germline V gives CDR1 LNHDA, CDR2 SQIVND (reference sequence).

This sequence joins TRBV19 and TRBJ1-2; no firm D call. Germline CDR1 reads LNHDA; CDR2 reads SQIVND (reference sequence). The CDR3 contains 16 residues. The V end was cut by 6 bases, the J end by 2 bases, with 19 bases between. The CDR3 DNA reads as TGTGCCAGTAGCAATCCTGACATAGGGCCCAACTATGGCTACACCTTC. Its protein product is CASSNPDIGPNYGYTF.

The chain is built from TRBV9 and TRBJ2-1, with 14 bases matching TRBD2. The V and J ends lost 4 bases and 4 bases, in that order; junction bases with no gene match: 4. Germline V gives CDR1 SGDLS, CDR2 YYNGEE. This CDR3 has 16 amino acids. CDR3 DNA sequence: TGTGCCAGCAGCACCCGGACTAGCGGGGGGTACAATGAGCAGTTCTTC. Translating it yields CASSTRTSGGYNEQFF.

This rearrangement joins TRBV2 to TRBJ2-3, with 7 nucleotides matching TRBD2. Germline values: CDR1 SNHLY, CDR2 FYNNEI. The CDR3 sequence is 15 residues long. With 1 base clipped from V and 3 bases from J, the junction kept 4 bases outside the gene matches. CDR3 amino acids: CASSEDGGRTDTQYF. In DNA form, the CDR3 reads TGTGCCAGCAGTGAAGATGGCGGGAGAACAGATACGCAGTATTTT.

V and J are TRBV7-9 and TRBJ2-7; D unclear. Trimming took 4 bases from V and 2 from J, leaving 9 bases between them. CDR3 length: 13 amino acids. Germline V CDR1 and CDR2: SEHNR, FQNEAQ (reference sequence). The CDR3 bases are TGTGCCAGCAGCTGGCCCGGTACCTACGAGCAGTACTTC. Its protein product is CASSWPGTYEQYF.

This rearrangement joins TRBV19 to TRBJ2-7; possible D gene TRBD2, 6 bases. The CDR3 runs 13 residues. V was shortened by 3 bases and J by 7 bases, with 13 bases between the two germline ends. CDR1 and CDR2 from the germline V gene are LNHDA and SQIVND (reference sequence). The CDR3 DNA sequence: TGTGCCAGTAGTATCGCCCTGGCGGGGGAGCAGTACTTC. Amino acid sequence: CASSIALAGEQYF. The full variable domain, completed using reference TRBV19 and TRBJ2-7, is DGGITQSPKYLFRKEGQNVTLSCEQNLNHDAMYWYRQDPGQGLRLIYYSQIVNDFQKGDIAEGYSVSREKKESFPLTVTSAQKNPTAFYLCASSIALAGEQYFGPGTRLTVT.